Presented here are 15 T cell receptor beta chains from one specimen sequenced in a study of early T cells in non-severe SARS-CoV-2 infection. TCRdb re-analysed the 5' RACE reads in MiXCR, keeping a single row per CDR3 protein. The sample has approximately 58,000 distinct CDR3 sequences; roughly 11% are singletons. Sequenced: whole blood. These TCRs come from an adult who was a healthcare worker with PCR-confirmed SARS-CoV-2 infection or an uninfected control (not recorded which).

The V and J genes are TRBV14 and TRBJ2-3, with 7 bases lining up with TRBD2. This CDR3 contains 15 residues. Germline CDR1 is SGHDN and CDR2 is FVKESK. V trimming: 3 bases; J trimming: 6 bases; junction bases outside the gene matches: 9. The CDR3 DNA follows: TGTGCCAGCAGCCAGCTGCTAGGGAGGGGCGATACGCAGTATTTT. Amino acids: CASSQLLGRGDTQYF.

Turning to this clonotype: A read error may explain this, as a much larger clone is one base away. CDR3 loop: CSAGQLAGTLVGPDTQYF. In DNA, the CDR3 is TGCAGTGCTGGTCAACTAGCGGGTACTCTTGTTGGTCCAGATACGCAGTATTTT. J is TRBJ2-3 and V is TRBV20-1; 9 bases map to TRBD2. This CDR3 has 18 residues. From germline, CDR1 is DFQATT and CDR2 SNEGSKA (reference sequence). V dropped 5 bases and J dropped 4; count of bases not matched to a gene: 19.

The CDR3 sequence: CASSILRRKETQYF. CDR3 coding DNA: TGTGCCAGCAGTATACTACGGCGCAAAGAGACCCAGTACTTC. The chain combines TRBV28 with TRBJ2-5; D unclear. The CDR3 sequence is 14 residues long. The V end was cut by 5 bases, the J end by 3 bases, with 13 bases between. Per the germline V gene, CDR1 is MDHEN and CDR2 is SYDVKM.

V usage is TRBV5-1 and J usage is TRBJ2-1; D unclear. Germline CDR1 SGHRS, CDR2 YFSETQ. The CDR3 length is 15 residues. The V end was cut by 1 base, the J end by 7 bases, with 15 bases between. The CDR3 loop is CASSLRPDPGNEQFF. CDR3 DNA sequence: TGCGCCAGCAGCTTGAGACCCGATCCCGGGAATGAGCAGTTCTTC.

This clonotype was recorded at least ten times. V is TRBV4-1 and J is TRBJ2-1, with a possible D match to TRBD2 (6 bases). This CDR3 contains 13 residues. Germline CDR1 is MGHRA and CDR2 is YSYEKL. The V end lost 3 bases, the J end lost 8 bases, and 11 bases lay between the germline ends. CDR3 sequence (DNA): TGCGCCAGCAGCCAGGAAACTAGCTATGAGCAGTTCTTC. This encodes CASSQETSYEQFF.

The chain uses TRBV20-1 and TRBJ2-7; 13 bases line up with TRBD2. The CDR3 extends over 15 amino acids. The germline gives CDR1 DFQATT, CDR2 SNEGSKA (reference sequence). V shed 1 base and J 6 bases; nucleotides not matched to a gene: 6. The CDR3 spells CSARVGLAGVGEQYF. The CDR3 DNA reads TGCAGTGCTAGAGTCGGACTAGCGGGAGTTGGCGAGCAGTACTTC.

This clonotype has just a few counts. The genes are TRBV5-1 and TRBJ1-5; the match to TRBD1 covers 8 bases. V dropped 3 bases and J dropped 3; count of bases not matched to a gene: 11. Germline V gene lookup returns CDR1 SGHRS and CDR2 YFSETQ. This CDR3 contains 17 residues. CDR3 in DNA: TGCGCCAGCAGCTCCCCCTGGTGCAGGGGGCCCAATCAGCCCCAGCATTTT. It yields the protein CASSSPWCRGPNQPQHF.

This clonotype was counted only a few times. The chain joins TRBV4-1 to TRBJ1-1, with 9 bases lining up with TRBD1. V trimming: 6 bases; J trimming: 3 bases; junction bases outside the gene matches: 14. CDR3 size: 17 residues. The germline V gene encodes CDR1 MGHRA and CDR2 YSYEKL. The CDR3 region has the DNA TGCGCCAGCAGTCTCCAATCAACAGGGGGCCTATACACTGAAGCTTTCTTT. This codes for CASSLQSTGGLYTEAFF.

This chain joins TRBV28 and TRBJ1-2; D uncertain. Germline V lookup: CDR1 MDHEN, CDR2 SYDVKM. Trimming removed 4 bases at V and 7 bases at J, with 13 bases between. The CDR3 length is 13 residues. The CDR3 loop is CASSSPGGGGYTF. The CDR3 DNA sequence: TGTGCCAGCAGTTCTCCCGGTGGCGGTGGCTACACCTTC.

The V and J genes are TRBV5-1 and TRBJ1-2, with a weak D call TRBD1 (5 bases). This CDR3 is 15 amino acids long. The germline gives CDR1 SGHRS, CDR2 YFSETQ. The V end lost 0 bases, the J end lost 4 bases, and 13 bases lay between the germline ends. The CDR3 sequence is CASSLAGREAYGYTF. As DNA, the CDR3 is TGCGCCAGCAGCTTGGCAGGCAGGGAAGCCTATGGCTACACCTTC.

This clonotype occurred many times. The chain couples TRBV28 to TRBJ2-5, with D perhaps matching TRBD1 (5 bases). Deletions cut 4 bases from V and 2 bases from J, with 8 bases between. The CDR3 sequence is 13 residues long. Germline V gene lookup returns CDR1 MDHEN and CDR2 SYDVKM. CDR3 nucleotides: TGTGCCAGCAGTTCCTCAGGGCAAGAGACCCAGTACTTC. Protein product: CASSSSGQETQYF.

This clonotype was seen many times. This chain connects TRBV27 to TRBJ2-7; weak D call: TRBD1 (6 bases). CDR3 length equals 15 residues. CDR1 MNHEY and CDR2 SMNVEV come from the germline V gene (reference sequence). V was cut by 4 bases and J by 3 bases, with 16 bases left in between. The CDR3 nucleotides read TGTGCCAGCAGTTGGCAACAGGGAACTGACTACGAGCAGTACTTC. This translates into CASSWQQGTDYEQYF.

This clonotype has ten or more counts. The chain carries TRBV6-1 and TRBJ2-2, with TRBD1 matching over 8 bases. Germline loops: CDR1 MNHNS, CDR2 SASEGT. The CDR3 sequence is 13 residues long. Trimming at V came to 8 bases and at J to 2 bases, leaving 1 base not matched to a gene. CDR3 sequence reads: CASDRGNTGELFF. The CDR3 region has the DNA TGTGCCAGCGACAGGGGTAACACCGGGGAGCTGTTTTTT.

This chain uses TRBV28 with TRBJ1-5; possible D gene TRBD1, 6 bases. The germline gives CDR1 MDHEN, CDR2 SYDVKM. Trimming left V 1 base short and J 1 base short, with 11 bases between. This CDR3 is built from 16 residues. DNA for the CDR3: TGTGCCAGCAGTTTATACCCCAGGGGCAGCAATCAGCCCCAGCATTTT. The encoded protein is CASSLYPRGSNQPQHF. Looking up the rest from reference TRBV28 and TRBJ1-5 gives the full variable domain: DVKVTQSSRYLVKRTGEKVFLECVQDMDHENMFWYRQDPGLGLRLIYFSYDVKMKEKGDIPEGYSVSREKKERFSLILESASTNQTSMYLCASSLYPRGSNQPQHFGDGTRLSIL.

V is TRBV18 and J is TRBJ1-2; D is possibly TRBD1 (6 bases). This CDR3 contains 15 residues. V was shortened by 5 bases and J by 4 bases, with 17 bases between the two germline ends. Germline values: CDR1 KGHSH, CDR2 LQKENI. This CDR3 reads CASSEAGGGLYGYTF. CDR3 nucleotides: TGTGCCAGCTCAGAGGCCGGAGGGGGACTCTATGGCTACACCTTC.